Each of the 3 T cell receptor beta chains below was sequenced from the same sample in a study of OX40 agonist ivuxolimab in advanced cancers. Sequenced by immunoSEQ multiplex PCR; TCRdb stores in-frame clones only, minus some. Altogether just under 95,000 clones are present, 87% being singletons, with the ten largest covering approximately 0.29%. Sequences were derived from CD4+ or CD8+ T cells sorted from blood, sampled in a trial of the OX40 agonist ivuxolimab. These receptor sequences come from an adult with an advanced solid tumor such as melanoma, head and neck, liver or kidney cancer.

V is TRBV7-9 and J is TRBJ2-5, with D uncertain. This CDR3 has 11 amino acids. The germline CDR1 and CDR2 sequences are SEHNR and FQNEAQ (reference sequence). Trimming removed 5 bases from V and 5 bases from J, with 6 bases in between. DNA for the CDR3: TGTGCCAGCAGCGGAGACGAGACCCAGTACTTC. It codes for CASSGDETQYF.

The chain has TRBV7-2 and TRBJ1-1, with 9 positions matching TRBD1. Germline V gene lookup returns CDR1 SGHTA and CDR2 FQGNSA. V lost 4 bases, J lost 5 bases, and 8 bases stayed unmatched. This CDR3 comprises 15 residues. DNA for the CDR3: TGTGCCAGCAGCTACCCGGGACAGGGCAGGACTGAAGCTTTCTTT. This gives the protein CASSYPGQGRTEAFF.

Notes on this clone: Within the sample, other DNA sequences also encode this same CDR3. The chain has TRBV10-3 and TRBJ1-2, with D possibly TRBD1 on 5 matching bases. Trimming left V 6 bases short and J 2 bases short, with 10 bases between. Germline CDR1 and CDR2: ENHRY and SYGVKD. The CDR3 covers 13 residues. The CDR3 here is CAISGAANYGYTF. The DNA of the CDR3 is TGTGCCATCAGCGGGGCGGCAAACTATGGCTACACCTTC.